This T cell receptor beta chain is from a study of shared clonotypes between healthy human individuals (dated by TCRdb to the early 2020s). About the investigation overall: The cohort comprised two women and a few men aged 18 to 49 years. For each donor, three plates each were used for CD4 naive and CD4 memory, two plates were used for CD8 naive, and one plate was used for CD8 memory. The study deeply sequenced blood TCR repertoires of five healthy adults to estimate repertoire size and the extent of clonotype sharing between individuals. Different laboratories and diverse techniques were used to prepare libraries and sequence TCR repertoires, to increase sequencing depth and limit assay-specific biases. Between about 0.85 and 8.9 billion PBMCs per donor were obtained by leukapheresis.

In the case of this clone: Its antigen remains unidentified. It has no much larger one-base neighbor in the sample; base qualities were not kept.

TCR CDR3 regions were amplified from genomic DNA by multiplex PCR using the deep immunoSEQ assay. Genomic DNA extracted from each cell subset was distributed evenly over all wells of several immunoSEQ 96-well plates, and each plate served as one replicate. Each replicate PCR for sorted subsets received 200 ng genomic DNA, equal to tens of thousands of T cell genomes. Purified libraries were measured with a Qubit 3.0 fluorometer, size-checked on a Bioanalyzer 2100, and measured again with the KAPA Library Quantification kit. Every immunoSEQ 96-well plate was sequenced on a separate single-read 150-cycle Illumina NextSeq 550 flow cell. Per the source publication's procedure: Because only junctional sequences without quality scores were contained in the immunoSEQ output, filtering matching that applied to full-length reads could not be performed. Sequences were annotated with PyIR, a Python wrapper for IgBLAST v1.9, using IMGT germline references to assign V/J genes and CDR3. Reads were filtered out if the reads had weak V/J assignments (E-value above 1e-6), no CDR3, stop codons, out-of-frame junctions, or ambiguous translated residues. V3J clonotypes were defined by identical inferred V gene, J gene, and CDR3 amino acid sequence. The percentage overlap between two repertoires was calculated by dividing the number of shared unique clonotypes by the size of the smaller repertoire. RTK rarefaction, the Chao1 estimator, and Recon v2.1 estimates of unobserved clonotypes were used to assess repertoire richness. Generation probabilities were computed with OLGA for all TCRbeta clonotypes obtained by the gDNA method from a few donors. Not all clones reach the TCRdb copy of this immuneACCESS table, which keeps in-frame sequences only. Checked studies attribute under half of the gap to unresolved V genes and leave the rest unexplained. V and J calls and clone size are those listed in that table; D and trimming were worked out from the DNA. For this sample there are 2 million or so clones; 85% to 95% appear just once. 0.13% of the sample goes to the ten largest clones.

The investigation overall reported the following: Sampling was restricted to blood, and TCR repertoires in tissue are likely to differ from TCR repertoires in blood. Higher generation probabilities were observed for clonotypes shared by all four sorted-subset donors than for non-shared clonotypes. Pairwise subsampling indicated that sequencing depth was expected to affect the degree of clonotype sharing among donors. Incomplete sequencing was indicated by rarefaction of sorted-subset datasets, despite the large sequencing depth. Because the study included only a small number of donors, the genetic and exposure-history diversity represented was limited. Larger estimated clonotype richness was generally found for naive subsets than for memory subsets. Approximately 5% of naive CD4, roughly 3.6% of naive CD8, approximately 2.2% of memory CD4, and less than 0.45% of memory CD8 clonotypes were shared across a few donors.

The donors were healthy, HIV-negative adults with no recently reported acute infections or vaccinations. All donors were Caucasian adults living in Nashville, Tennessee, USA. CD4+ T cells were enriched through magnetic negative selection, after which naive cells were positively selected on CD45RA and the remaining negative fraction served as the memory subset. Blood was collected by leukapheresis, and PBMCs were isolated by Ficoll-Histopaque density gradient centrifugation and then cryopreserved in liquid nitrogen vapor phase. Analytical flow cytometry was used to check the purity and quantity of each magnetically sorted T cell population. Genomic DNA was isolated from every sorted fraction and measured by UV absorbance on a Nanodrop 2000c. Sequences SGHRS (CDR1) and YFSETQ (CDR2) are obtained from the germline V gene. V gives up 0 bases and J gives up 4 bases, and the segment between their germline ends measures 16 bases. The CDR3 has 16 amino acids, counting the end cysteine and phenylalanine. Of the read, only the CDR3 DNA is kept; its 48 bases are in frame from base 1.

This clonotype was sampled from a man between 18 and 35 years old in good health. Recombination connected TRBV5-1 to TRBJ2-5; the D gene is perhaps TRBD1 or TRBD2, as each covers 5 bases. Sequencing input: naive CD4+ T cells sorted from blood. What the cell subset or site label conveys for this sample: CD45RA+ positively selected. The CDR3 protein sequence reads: CASSLGGQGGGETQYF. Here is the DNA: TGCGCCAGCAGCTTGGGAGGGCAGGGTGGAGGAGAGACCCAGTACTTC. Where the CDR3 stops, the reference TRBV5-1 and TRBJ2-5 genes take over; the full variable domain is KAGVTQTPRYLIKTRGQQVTLSCSPISGHRSVSWYQQTPGQGLQFLFEYFSETQRNKGNFPGRFSGRQFSNSRSEMNVSTLELGDSALYLCASSLGGQGGGETQYFGPGTRLLVL.